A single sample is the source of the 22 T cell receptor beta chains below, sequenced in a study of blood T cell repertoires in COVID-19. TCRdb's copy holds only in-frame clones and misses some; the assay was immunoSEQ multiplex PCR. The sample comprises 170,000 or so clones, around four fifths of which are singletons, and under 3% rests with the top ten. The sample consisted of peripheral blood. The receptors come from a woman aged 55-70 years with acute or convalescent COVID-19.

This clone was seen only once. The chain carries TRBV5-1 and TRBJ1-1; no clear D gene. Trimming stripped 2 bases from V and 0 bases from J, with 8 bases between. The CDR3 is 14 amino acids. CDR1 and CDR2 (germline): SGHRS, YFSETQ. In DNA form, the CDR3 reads TGCGCCAGCAGCTTAACAGTCATGAACACTGAAGCTTTCTTT. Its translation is CASSLTVMNTEAFF.

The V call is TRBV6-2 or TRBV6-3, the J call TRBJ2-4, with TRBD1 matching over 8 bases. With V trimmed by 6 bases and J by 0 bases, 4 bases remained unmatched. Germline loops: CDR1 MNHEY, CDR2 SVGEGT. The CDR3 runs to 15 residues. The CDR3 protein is CASSSGQVAKNIQYF. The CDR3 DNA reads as TGTGCCAGCAGCTCGGGACAGGTAGCCAAAAACATTCAGTACTTC.

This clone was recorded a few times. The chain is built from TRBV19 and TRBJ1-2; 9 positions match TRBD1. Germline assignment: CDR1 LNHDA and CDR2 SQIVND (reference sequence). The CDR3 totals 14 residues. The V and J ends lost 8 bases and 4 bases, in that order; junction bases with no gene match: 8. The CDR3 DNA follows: TGTGCCAGTCGCTCGGACAGGGGAGGCTATGGCTACACCTTC. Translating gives CASRSDRGGYGYTF.

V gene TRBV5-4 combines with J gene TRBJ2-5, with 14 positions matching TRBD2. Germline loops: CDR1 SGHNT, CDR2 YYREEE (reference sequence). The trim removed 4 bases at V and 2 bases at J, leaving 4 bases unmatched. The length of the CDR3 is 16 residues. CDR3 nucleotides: TGTGCCAGCAGCATCCGACTAGCGGGGGGGCAAGAGACCCAGTACTTC. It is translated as CASSIRLAGGQETQYF. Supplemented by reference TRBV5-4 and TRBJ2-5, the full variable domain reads ETGVTQSPTHLIKTRGQQVTLRCSSQSGHNTVSWYQQALGQGPQFIFQYYREEENGRGNFPPRFSGLQFPNYSSELNVNALELDDSALYLCASSIRLAGGQETQYFGPGTRLLVL.

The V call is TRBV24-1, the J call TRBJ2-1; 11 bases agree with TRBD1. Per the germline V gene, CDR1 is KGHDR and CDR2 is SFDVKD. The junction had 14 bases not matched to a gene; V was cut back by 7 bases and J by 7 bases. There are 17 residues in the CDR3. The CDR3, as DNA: TGTGCCACCAGACCTCGCGGAGGACAGGGGGCCCTAAATGAGCAGTTCTTC. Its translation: CATRPRGGQGALNEQFF.

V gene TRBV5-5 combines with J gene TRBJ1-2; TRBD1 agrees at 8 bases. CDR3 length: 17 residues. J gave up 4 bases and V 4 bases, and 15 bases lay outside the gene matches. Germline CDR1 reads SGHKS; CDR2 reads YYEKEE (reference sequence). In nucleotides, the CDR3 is TGTGCCAGCAGCATCGGGACAGGAAGGGGAACCCGCTATGGCTACACCTTC. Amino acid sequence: CASSIGTGRGTRYGYTF.

CDR3 loop: CAISDSYGYTF. The CDR3 DNA follows: TGTGCCATCAGTGACAGCTATGGCTACACCTTC. The chain is built from TRBV10-3 and TRBJ1-2; D gene unclear. This CDR3 comprises 11 residues. The germline V gene encodes CDR1 ENHRY and CDR2 SYGVKD. With 3 bases removed from V and 4 bases from J, the gap between germline ends came to 3 bases.

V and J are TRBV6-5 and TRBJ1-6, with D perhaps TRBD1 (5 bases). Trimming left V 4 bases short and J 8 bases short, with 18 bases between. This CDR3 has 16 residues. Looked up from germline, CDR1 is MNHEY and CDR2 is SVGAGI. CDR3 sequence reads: CASSSRLDSRYSPLHF. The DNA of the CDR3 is TGTGCCAGCAGTTCCCGACTAGACAGCAGGTATTCACCCCTCCACTTT.

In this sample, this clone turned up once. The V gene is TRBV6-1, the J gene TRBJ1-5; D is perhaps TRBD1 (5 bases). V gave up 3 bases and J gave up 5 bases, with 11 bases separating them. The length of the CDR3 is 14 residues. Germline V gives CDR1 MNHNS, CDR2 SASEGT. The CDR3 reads CASSEATGYQPQHF. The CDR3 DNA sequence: TGTGCCAGCAGTGAGGCCACAGGTTATCAGCCCCAGCATTTT.

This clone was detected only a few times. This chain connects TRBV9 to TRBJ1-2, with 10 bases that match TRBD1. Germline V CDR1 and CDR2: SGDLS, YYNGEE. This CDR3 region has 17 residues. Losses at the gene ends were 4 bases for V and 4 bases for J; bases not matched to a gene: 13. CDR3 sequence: CASSSGQGEDKIYGYTF. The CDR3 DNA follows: TGTGCCAGCAGCTCAGGACAGGGGGAAGATAAGATCTATGGCTACACCTTC. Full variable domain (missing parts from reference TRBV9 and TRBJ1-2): DSGVTQTPKHLITATGQRVTLRCSPRSGDLSVYWYQQSLDQGLQFLIQYYNGEERAKGNILERFSAQQFPDLHSELNLSSLELGDSALYFCASSSGQGEDKIYGYTFGSGTRLTVV.

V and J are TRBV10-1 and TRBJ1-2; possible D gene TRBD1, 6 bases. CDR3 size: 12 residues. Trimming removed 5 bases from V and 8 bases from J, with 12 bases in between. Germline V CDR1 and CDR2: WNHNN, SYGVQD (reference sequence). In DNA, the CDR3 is TGCGCCAGCAGTACCAGGGGTAACGGCTACACCTTC. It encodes CASSTRGNGYTF.

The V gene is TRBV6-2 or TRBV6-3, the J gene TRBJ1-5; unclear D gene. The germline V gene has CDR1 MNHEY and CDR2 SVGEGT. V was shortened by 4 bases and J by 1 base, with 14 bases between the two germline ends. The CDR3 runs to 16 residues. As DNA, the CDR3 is TGTGCCAGCAGTTCCAATTTTTACCGGAGCAATCAGCCCCAGCATTTT. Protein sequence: CASSSNFYRSNQPQHF.

CDR3 residues: CASSPVVGNQPQHF. The CDR3 DNA sequence: TGTGCCAGCTCACCGGTCGTCGGGAATCAGCCCCAGCATTTT. This rearrangement joins TRBV18 to TRBJ1-5; unclear D gene. CDR1 is KGHSH, CDR2 LQKENI, per germline. The V end was cut by 3 bases, the J end by 4 bases, with 10 bases between. The CDR3 length is 14 residues.

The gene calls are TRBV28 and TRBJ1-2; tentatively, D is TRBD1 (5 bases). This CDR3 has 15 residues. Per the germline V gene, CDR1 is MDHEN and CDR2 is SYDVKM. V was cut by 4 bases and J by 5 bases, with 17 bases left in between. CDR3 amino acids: CASSSPTQGGYGYTF. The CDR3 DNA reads TGTGCCAGCAGTTCCCCCACGCAGGGCGGTTATGGCTACACCTTC.

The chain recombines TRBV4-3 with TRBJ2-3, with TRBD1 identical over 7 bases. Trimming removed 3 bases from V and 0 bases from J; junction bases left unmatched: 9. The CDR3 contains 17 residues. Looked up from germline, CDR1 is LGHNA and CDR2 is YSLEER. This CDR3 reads CASSQEPDRLSTDTQYF. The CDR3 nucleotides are TGCGCCAGCAGCCAGGAGCCGGACAGGCTAAGCACAGATACGCAGTATTTT.

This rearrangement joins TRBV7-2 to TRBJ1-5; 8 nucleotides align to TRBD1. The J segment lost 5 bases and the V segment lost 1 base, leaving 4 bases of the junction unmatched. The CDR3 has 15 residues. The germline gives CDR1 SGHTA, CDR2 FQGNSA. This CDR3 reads CASSLEQGVHQPQHF. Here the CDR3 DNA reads TGTGCCAGCAGCTTAGAACAGGGGGTCCATCAGCCCCAGCATTTT.

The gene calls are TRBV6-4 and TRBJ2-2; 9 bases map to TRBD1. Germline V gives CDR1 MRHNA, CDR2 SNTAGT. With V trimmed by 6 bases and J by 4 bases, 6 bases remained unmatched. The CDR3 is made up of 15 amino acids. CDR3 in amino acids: CASSFRQGGTGELFF. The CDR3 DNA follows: TGTGCCAGCAGCTTCCGACAGGGGGGCACCGGGGAGCTGTTTTTT.

The CDR3 protein is CASSLSWNTGELFF. CDR3 nucleotides: TGTGCCAGCAGTTTATCCTGGAACACCGGGGAGCTGTTTTTT. This chain connects TRBV27 to TRBJ2-2; D ambiguous. This CDR3 region has 14 residues. V was pared by 0 bases and J by 1 base, with 3 bases between. The V gene's germline CDR1 is MNHEY and CDR2 SMNVEV (reference sequence).

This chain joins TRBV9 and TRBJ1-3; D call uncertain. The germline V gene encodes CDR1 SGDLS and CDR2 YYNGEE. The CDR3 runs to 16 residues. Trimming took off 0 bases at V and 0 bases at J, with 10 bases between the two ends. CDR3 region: CASSVDAASSGNTIYF. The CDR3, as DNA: TGTGCCAGCAGCGTAGACGCAGCGTCCTCTGGAAACACCATATATTTT.

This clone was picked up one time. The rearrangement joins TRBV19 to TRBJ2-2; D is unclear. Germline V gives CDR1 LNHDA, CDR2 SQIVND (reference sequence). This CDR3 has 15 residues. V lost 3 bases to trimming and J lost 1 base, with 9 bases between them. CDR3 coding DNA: TGTGCCAGTAGTATCGAGCCGGGGAACACCGGGGAGCTGTTTTTT. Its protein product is CASSIEPGNTGELFF.

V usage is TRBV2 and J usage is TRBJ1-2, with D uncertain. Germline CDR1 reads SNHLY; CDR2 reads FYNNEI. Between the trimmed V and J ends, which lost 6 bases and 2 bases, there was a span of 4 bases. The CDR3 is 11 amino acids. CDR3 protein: CASSLNYGYTF. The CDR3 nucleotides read TGTGCCAGCAGCCTCAACTATGGCTACACCTTC.

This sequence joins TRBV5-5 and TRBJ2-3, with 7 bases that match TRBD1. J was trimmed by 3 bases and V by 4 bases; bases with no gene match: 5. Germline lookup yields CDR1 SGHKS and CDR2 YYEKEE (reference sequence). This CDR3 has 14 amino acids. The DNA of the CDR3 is TGTGCCAGCAGCCAGGGGGATATTACAGATACGCAGTATTTT. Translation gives CASSQGDITDTQYF.